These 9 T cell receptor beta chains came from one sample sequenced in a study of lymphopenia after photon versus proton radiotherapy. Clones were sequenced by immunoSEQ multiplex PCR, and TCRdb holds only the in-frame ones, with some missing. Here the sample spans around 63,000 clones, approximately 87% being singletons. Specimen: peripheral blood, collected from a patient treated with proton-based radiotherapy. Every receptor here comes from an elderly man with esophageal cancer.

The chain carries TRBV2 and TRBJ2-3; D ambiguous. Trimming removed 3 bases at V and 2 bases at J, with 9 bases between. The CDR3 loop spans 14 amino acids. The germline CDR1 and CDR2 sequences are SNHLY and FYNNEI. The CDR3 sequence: CASSDYSFTDTQYF. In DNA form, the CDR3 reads TGTGCCAGCAGTGACTATTCCTTCACAGATACGCAGTATTTT.

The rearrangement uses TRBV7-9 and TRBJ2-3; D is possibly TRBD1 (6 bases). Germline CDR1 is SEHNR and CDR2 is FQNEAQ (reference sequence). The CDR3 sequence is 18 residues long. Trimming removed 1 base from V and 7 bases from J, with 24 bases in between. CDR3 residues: CASSLVRTTDSRRHTQYF. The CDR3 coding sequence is TGTGCCAGCAGCTTAGTACGTACTACGGACAGTCGTCGTCATACGCAGTATTTT.

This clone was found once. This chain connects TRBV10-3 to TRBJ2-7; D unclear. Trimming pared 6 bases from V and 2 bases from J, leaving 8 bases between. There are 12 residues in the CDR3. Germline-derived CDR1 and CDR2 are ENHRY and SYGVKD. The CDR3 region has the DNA TGTGCCATCAGGACGGAAACCTACGAGCAGTACTTC. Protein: CAIRTETYEQYF.

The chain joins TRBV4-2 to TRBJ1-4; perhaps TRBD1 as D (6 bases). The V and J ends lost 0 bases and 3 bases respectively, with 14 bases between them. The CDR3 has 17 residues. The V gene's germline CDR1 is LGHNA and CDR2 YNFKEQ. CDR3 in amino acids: CASSQEAQGRANEKLFF. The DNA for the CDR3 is TGTGCCAGCAGCCAAGAGGCCCAGGGGCGGGCTAATGAAAAACTGTTTTTT.

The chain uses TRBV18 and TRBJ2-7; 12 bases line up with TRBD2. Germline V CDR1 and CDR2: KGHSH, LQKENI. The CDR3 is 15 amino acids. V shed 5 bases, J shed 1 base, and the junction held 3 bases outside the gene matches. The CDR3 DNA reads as TGTGCCAGCTCATCAGGACTAGCGGGGTCCTACGAGCAGTACTTC. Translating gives CASSSGLAGSYEQYF.

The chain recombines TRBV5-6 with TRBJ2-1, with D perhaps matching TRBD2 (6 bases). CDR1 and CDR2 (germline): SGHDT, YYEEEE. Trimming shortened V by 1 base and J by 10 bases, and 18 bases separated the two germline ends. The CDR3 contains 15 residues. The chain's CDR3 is CASSLYLDGDSEQFF. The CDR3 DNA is TGTGCCAGCAGCTTGTACCTTGACGGGGACTCGGAGCAGTTCTTC. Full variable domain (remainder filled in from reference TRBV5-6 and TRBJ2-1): DAGVTQSPTHLIKTRGQQVTLRCSPKSGHDTVSWYQQALGQGPQFIFQYYEEEERQRGNFPDRFSGHQFPNYSSELNVNALLLGDSALYLCASSLYLDGDSEQFFGPGTRLTVL.

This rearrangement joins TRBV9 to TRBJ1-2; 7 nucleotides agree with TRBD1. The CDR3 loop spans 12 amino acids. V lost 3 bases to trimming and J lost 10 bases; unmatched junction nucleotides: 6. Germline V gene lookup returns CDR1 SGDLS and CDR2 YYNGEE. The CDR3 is CASSGDRPDYTF. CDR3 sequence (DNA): TGTGCCAGCAGCGGGGACAGACCTGACTACACCTTC.

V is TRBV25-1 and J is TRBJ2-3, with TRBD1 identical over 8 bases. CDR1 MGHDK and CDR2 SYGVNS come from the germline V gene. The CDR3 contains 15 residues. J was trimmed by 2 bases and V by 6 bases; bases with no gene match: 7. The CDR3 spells CASSTGTGLTDTQYF. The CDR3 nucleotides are TGTGCCAGCAGCACCGGGACAGGCCTCACAGATACGCAGTATTTT. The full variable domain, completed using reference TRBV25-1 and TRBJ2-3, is EADIYQTPRYLVIGTGKKITLECSQTMGHDKMYWYQQDPGMELHLIHYSYGVNSTEKGDLSSESTVSRIRTEHFPLTLESARPSHTSQYLCASSTGTGLTDTQYFGPGTRLTVL.

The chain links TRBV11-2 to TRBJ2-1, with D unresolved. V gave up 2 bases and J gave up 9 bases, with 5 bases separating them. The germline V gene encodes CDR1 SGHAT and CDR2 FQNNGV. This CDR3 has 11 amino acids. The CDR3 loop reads CASSLSSEQFF. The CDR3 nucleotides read TGTGCCAGCAGCTTAAGTAGTGAGCAGTTCTTC. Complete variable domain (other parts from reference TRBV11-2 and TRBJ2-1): EAGVAQSPRYKIIEKRQSVAFWCNPISGHATLYWYQQILGQGPKLLIQFQNNGVVDDSQLPKDRFSAERLKGVDSTLKIQPAKLEDSAVYLCASSLSSEQFFGPGTRLTVL.